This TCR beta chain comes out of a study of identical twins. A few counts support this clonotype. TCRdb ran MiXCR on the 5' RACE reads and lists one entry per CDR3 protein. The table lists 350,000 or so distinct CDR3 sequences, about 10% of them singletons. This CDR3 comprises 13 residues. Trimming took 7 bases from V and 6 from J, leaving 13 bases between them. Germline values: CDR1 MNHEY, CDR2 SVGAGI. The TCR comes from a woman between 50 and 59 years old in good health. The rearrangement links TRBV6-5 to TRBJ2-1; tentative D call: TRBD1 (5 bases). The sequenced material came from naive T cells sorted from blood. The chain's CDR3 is CASTLSGSNEQFF. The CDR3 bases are TGTGCCAGCACCTTATCAGGGTCCAATGAGCAGTTCTTC.